Sequencing of this T cell receptor beta chain was carried out in a study of T cell responses to AZD1222 COVID-19 vaccine. Study-wide results and limits: Donors were chiefly white British, with a greater number of females, and clonal diversity was perhaps underestimated.

As for this clone: No antigen is known for it. Other DNA sequences in this specimen translate into the identical CDR3.

From germline, CDR1 is SGHTA and CDR2 FQGTGA. The CDR3 contains 13 residues. V lost 6 bases to trimming and J lost 1 base, with 9 bases between them. The assay was immunoSEQ multiplex PCR, and TCRdb's table has in-frame clones only and misses some. The sample holds approximately 150,000 clones, roughly 94% seen once. Material: peripheral blood, obtained 28 days after the second AZD1222 dose. The clonotype was recovered from an adult who received the AZD1222 COVID-19 vaccine. The V call is TRBV7-3, the J call TRBJ1-1; weak D call: TRBD1 (6 bases). The DNA for the CDR3 is TGTGCCAGCAGTTCACAGGGGAACACTGAAGCTTTCTTT. Translating it yields CASSSQGNTEAFF.